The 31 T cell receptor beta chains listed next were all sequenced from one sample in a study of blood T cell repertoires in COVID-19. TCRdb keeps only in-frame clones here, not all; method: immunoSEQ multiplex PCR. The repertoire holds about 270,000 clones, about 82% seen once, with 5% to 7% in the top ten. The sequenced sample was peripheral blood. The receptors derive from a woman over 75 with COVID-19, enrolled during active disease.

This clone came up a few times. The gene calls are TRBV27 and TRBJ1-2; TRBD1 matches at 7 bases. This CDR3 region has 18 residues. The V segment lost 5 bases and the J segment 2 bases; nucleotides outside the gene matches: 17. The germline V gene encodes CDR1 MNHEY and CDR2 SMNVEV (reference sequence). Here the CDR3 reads CASSLTGTDYNSNYGYTF. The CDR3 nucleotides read TGTGCCAGCAGTCTCACCGGGACAGATTACAACAGCAACTATGGCTACACCTTC.

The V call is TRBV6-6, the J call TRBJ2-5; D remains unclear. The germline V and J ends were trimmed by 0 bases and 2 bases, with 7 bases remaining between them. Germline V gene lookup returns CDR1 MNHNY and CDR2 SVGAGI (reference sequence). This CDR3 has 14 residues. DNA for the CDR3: TGTGCCAGCAGTTACTCCGACAAACAAGAGACCCAGTACTTC. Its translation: CASSYSDKQETQYF.

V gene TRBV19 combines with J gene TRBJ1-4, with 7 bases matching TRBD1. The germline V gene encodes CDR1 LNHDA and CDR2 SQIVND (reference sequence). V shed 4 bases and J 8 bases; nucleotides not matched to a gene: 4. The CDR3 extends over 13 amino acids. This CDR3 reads CASSKNRGEKLFF. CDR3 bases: TGTGCCAGTAGTAAGAACAGGGGCGAAAAACTGTTTTTT. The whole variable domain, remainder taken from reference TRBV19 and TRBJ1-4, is DGGITQSPKYLFRKEGQNVTLSCEQNLNHDAMYWYRQDPGQGLRLIYYSQIVNDFQKGDIAEGYSVSREKKESFPLTVTSAQKNPTAFYLCASSKNRGEKLFFGSGTQLSVL.

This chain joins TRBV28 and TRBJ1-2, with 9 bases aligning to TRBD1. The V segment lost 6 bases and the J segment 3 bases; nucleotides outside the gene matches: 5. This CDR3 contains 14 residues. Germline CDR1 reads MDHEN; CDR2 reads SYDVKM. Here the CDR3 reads CASRDRGGDYGYTF. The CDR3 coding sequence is TGTGCCAGCAGGGACAGGGGAGGAGACTATGGCTACACCTTC.

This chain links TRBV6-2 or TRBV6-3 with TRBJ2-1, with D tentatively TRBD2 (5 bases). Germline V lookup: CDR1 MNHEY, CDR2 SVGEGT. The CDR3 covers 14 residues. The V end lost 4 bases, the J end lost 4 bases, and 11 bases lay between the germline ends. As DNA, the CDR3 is TGTGCCAGCAGTTCCCTCTCGGGATACAATGAGCAGTTCTTC. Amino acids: CASSSLSGYNEQFF.

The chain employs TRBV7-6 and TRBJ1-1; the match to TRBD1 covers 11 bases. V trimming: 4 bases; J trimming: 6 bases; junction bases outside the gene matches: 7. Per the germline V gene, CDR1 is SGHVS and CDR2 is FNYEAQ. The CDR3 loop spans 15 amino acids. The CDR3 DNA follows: TGTGCCAGCAGCTCCGGACAGGGGGCTTTCGCTGAAGCTTTCTTT. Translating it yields CASSSGQGAFAEAFF.

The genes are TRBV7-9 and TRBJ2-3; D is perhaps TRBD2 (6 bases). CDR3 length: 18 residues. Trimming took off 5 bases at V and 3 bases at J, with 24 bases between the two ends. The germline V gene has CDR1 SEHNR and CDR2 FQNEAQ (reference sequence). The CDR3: CASSPWGESEGLTDTQYF. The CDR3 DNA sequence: TGTGCCAGCAGCCCGTGGGGGGAAAGTGAGGGATTGACAGATACGCAGTATTTT.

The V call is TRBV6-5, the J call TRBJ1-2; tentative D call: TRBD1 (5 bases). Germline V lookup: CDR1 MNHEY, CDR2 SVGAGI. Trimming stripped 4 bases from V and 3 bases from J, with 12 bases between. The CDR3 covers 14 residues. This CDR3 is CASSSGGEDYGYTF. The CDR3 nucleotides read TGTGCCAGCAGTTCTGGAGGGGAGGACTATGGCTACACCTTC.

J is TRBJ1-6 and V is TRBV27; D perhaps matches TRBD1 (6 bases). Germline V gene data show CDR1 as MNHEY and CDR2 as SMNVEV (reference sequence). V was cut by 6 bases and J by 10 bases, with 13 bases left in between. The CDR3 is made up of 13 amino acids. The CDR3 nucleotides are TGTGCCAGCAGCCTAGCAGGGGAGTCACCCCTCCACTTT. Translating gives CASSLAGESPLHF.

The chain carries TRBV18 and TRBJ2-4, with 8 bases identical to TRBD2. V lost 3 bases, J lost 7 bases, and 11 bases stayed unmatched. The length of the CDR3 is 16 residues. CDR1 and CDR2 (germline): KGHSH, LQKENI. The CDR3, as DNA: TGTGCCAGCTCACCCTCATTGGCGGGGGGCGCGAACATTCAGTACTTC. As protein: CASSPSLAGGANIQYF.

The CDR3 spells CASSPRLGNTIYF. Here the CDR3 DNA reads TGTGCCAGCAGTCCTAGGCTCGGAAACACCATATATTTT. The gene calls are TRBV28 and TRBJ1-3; D gene unclear. Deletions cut 5 bases from V and 4 bases from J, with 9 bases between. Germline CDR1 MDHEN, CDR2 SYDVKM. This CDR3 contains 13 residues.

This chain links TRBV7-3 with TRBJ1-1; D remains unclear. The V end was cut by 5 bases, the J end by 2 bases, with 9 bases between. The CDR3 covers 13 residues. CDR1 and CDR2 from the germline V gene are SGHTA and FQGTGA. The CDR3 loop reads CASSPSGNTEAFF. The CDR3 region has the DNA TGTGCCAGCAGCCCATCAGGAAACACTGAAGCTTTCTTT. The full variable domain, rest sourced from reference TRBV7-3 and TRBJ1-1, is GAGVSQTPSNKVTEKGKYVELRCDPISGHTALYWYRQSLGQGPEFLIYFQGTGAADDSGLPNDRFFAVRPEGSVSTLKIQRTERGDSAVYLCASSPSGNTEAFFGQGTRLTVV.

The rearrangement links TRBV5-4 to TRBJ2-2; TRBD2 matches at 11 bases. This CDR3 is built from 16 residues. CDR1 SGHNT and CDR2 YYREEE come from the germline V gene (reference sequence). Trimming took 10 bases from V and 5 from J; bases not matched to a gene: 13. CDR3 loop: CASQSLAGGLTGELFF. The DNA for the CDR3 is TGTGCCTCCCAGTCTCTAGCGGGGGGACTTACCGGGGAGCTGTTTTTT.

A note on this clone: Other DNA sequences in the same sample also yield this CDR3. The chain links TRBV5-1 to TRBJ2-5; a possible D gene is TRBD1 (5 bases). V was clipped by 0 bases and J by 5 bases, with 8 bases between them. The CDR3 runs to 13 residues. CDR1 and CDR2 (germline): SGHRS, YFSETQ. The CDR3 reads CASSLAGRETQYF. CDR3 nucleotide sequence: TGCGCCAGCAGCTTGGCAGGGCGGGAGACCCAGTACTTC.

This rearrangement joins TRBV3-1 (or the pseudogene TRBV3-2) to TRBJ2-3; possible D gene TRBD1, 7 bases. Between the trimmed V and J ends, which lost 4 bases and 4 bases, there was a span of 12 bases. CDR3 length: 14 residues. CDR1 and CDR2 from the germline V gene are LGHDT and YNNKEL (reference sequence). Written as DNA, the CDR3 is TGTGCCAGCAGCCCAGGGGGGTCCGCAGATACGCAGTATTTT. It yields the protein CASSPGGSADTQYF.

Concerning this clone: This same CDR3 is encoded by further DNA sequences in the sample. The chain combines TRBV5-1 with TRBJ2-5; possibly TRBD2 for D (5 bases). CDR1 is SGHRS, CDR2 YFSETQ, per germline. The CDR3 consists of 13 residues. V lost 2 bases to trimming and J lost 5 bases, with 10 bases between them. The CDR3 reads CASSLGQRETQYF. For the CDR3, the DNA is TGCGCCAGCAGCTTAGGCCAGCGGGAGACCCAGTACTTC.

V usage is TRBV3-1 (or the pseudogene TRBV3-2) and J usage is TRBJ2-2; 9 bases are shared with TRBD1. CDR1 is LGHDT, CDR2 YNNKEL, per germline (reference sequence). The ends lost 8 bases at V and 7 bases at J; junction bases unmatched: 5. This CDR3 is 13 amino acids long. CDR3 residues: CASGGQGYGELFF. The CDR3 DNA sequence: TGTGCCAGCGGAGGACAGGGGTACGGGGAGCTGTTTTTT.

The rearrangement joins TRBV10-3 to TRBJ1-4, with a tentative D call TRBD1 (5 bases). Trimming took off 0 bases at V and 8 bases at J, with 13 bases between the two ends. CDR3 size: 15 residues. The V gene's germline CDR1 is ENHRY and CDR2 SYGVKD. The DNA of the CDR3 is TGTGCCATCAGTGAGTCAGTAGGGGCCGGCGAAAAACTGTTTTTT. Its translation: CAISESVGAGEKLFF.

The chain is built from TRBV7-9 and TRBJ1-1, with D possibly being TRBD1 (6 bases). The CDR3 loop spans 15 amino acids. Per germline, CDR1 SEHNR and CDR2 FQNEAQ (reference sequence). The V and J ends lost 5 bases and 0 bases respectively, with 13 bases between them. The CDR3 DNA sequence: TGTGCCAGCAGCCCTGAGGGACAATTGAACACTGAAGCTTTCTTT. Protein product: CASSPEGQLNTEAFF.

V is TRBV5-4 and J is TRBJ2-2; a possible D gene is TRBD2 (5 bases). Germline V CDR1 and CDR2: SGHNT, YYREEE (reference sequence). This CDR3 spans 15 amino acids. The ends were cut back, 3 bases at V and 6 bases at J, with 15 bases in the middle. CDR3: CASSSPGGLAGELFF. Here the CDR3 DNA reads TGTGCCAGCAGCTCCCCAGGAGGTCTTGCCGGGGAGCTGTTTTTT.

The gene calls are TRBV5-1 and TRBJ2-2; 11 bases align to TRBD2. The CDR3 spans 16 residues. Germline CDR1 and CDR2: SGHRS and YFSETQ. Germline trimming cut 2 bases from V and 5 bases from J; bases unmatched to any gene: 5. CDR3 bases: TGCGCCAGCAGCTTTGGGACTAGCGGTGAGACCGGGGAGCTGTTTTTT. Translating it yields CASSFGTSGETGELFF.

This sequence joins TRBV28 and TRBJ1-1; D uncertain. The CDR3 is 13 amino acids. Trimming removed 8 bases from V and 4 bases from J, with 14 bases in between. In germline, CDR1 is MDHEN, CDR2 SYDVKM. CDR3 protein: CASHRGLLTEAFF. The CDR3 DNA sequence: TGTGCCAGCCACCGGGGTTTGCTCACTGAAGCTTTCTTT.

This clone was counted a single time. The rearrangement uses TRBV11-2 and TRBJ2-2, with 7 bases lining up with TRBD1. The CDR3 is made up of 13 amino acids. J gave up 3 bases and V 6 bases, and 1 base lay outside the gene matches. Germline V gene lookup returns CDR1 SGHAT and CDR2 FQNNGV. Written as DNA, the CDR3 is TGTGCCAGCAGGACAGGGTACACCGGGGAGCTGTTTTTT. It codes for CASRTGYTGELFF.

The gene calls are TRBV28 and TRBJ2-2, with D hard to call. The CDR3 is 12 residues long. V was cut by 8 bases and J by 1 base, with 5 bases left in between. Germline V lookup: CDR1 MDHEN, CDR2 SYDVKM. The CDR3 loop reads CASQWNTGELFF. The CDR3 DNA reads TGTGCCAGCCAGTGGAACACCGGGGAGCTGTTTTTT.

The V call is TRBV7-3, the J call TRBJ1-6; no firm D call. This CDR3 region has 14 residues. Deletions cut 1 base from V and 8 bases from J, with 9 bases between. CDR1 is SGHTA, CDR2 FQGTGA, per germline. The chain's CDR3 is CASSLKGGYSPLHF. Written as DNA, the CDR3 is TGTGCCAGCAGCTTAAAGGGAGGGTATTCACCCCTCCACTTT.

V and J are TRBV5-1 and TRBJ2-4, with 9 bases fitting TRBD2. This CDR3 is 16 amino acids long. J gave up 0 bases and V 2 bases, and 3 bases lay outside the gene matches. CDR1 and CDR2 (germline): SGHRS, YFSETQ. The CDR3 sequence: CASSFNSGGAKNIQYF. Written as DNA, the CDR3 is TGCGCCAGCAGCTTTAATAGCGGGGGAGCCAAAAACATTCAGTACTTC.

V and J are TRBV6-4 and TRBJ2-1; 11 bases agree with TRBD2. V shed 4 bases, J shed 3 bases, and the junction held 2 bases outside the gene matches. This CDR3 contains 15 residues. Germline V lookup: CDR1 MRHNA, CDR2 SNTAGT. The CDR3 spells CASSGGTSGYNEQFF. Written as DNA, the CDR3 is TGTGCCAGCAGTGGCGGGACTAGCGGCTACAATGAGCAGTTCTTC.

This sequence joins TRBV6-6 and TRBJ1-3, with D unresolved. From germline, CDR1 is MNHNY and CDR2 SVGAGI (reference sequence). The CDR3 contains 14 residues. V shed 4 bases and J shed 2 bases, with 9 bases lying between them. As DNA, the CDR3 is TGTGCCAGCAGTTCATCAGCGGCTGGAAACACCATATATTTT. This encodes CASSSSAAGNTIYF.

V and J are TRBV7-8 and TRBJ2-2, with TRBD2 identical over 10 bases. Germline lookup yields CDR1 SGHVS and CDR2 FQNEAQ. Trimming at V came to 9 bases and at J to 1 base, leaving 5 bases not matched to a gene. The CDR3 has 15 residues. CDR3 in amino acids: CASSTSGLNTGELFF. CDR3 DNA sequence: TGTGCCAGTTCGACTAGCGGGTTGAACACCGGGGAGCTGTTTTTT.

The CDR3 spells CASRPPGTGNGYTF. CDR3 coding DNA: TGTGCCAGCAGACCTCCTGGGACAGGGAATGGCTACACCTTC. This sequence joins TRBV28 and TRBJ1-2; 9 nucleotides align to TRBD1. This CDR3 is 14 amino acids long. Germline assignment: CDR1 MDHEN and CDR2 SYDVKM. The ends lost 6 bases at V and 6 bases at J; junction bases unmatched: 8.

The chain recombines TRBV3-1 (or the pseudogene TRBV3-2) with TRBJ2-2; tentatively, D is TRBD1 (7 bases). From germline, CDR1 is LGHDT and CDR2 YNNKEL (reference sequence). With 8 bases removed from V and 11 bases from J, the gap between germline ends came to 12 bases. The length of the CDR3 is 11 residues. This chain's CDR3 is CASHRGGELFF. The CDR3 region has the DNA TGTGCCAGCCACAGGGGAGGAGAGCTGTTTTTT.